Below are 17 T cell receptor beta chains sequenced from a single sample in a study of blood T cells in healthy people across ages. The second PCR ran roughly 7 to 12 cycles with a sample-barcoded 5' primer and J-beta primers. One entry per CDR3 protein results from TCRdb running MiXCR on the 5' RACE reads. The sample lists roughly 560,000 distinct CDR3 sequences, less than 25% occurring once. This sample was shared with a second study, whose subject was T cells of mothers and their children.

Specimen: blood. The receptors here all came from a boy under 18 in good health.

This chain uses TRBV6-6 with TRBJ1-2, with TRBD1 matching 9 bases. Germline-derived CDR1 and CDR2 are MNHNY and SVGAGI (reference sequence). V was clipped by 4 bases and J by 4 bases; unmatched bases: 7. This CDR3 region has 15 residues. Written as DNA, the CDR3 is TGTGCCAGCAGTTCACGCGGACAGGGGAGCTATGGCTACACCTTC. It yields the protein CASSSRGQGSYGYTF.

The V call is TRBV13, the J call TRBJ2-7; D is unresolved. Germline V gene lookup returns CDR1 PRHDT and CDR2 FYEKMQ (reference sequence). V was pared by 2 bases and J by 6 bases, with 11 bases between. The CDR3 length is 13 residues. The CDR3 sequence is CASSLSVPGEQYF. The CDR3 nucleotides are TGTGCCAGCAGCTTATCGGTTCCTGGCGAGCAGTACTTC.

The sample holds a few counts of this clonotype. The CDR3, as DNA: TGCAGTGCTAGACTCGGACTAGCGGAGTACAATGAGCAGTTCTTC. This encodes CSARLGLAEYNEQFF. The rearrangement links TRBV20-1 to TRBJ2-1; 10 bases map to TRBD2. The germline CDR1 and CDR2 sequences are DFQATT and SNEGSKA (reference sequence). Trimming took 2 bases from V and 4 from J; bases not matched to a gene: 5. The CDR3 is 15 amino acids.

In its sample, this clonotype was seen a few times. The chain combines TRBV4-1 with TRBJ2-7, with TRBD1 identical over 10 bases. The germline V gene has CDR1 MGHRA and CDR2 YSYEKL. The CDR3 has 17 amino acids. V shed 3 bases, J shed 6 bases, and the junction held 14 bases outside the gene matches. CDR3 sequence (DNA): TGCGCCAGCAGCCAGCCTGGAACCGGGACAGGGGATTGCGAGCAGTACTTC. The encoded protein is CASSQPGTGTGDCEQYF.

The CDR3: CASSHREDEQYF. In nucleotides, the CDR3 is TGTGCCAGCAGCCACAGGGAGGACGAGCAGTACTTC. The rearrangement uses TRBV6-6 and TRBJ2-7; D possibly uses TRBD1 or TRBD2 (6 bases each). The CDR3 consists of 12 residues. CDR1 and CDR2 (germline): MNHNY, SVGAGI (reference sequence). Trimming stripped 6 bases from V and 5 bases from J, with 11 bases between.

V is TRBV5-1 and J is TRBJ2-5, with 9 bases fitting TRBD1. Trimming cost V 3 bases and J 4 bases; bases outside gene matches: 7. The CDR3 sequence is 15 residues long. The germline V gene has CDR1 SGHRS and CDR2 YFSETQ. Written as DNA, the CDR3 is TGCGCCAGCAGCTACCCGACAGGGGGGGGAGAGACCCAGTACTTC. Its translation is CASSYPTGGGETQYF.

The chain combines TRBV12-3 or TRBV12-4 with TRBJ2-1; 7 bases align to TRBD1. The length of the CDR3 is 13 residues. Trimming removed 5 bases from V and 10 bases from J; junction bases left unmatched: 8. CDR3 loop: CASSLRQGGEQFF. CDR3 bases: TGTGCCAGCAGTCTCAGACAGGGCGGCGAGCAGTTCTTC.

The CDR3, as DNA: TGTGCCAGCAGTTTAAGCAGGAACACTGAAGCTTTCTTT. Encoded protein: CASSLSRNTEAFF. This chain connects TRBV12-3 or TRBV12-4 to TRBJ1-1; D is unresolved. The CDR3 extends over 13 amino acids. Between the trimmed V and J ends, which lost 2 bases and 1 base, there was a span of 5 bases.

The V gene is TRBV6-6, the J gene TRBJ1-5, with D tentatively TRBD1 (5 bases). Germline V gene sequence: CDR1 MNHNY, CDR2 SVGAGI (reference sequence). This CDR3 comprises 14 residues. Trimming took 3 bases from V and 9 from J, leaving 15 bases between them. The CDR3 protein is CASSYSDSGSPQHF. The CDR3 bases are TGTGCCAGCAGTTATAGTGACAGCGGATCGCCCCAGCATTTT.

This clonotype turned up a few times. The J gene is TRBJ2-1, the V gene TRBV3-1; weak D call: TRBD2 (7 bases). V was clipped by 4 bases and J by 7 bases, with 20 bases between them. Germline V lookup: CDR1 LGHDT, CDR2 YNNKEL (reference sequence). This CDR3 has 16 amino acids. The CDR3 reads CASSPQLGGGGNEQFF. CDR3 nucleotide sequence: TGTGCCAGCAGCCCCCAGCTAGGGGGGGGTGGAAATGAGCAGTTCTTC.

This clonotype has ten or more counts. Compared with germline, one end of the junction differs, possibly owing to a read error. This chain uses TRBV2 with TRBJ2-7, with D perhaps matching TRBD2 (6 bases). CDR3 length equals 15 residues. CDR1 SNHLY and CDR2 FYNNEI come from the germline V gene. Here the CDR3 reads CASREGPGSSYEQYF. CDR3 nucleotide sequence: TGTGCCAGCAGAGAAGGCCCCGGGAGCTCCTACGAGCAGTACTTC.

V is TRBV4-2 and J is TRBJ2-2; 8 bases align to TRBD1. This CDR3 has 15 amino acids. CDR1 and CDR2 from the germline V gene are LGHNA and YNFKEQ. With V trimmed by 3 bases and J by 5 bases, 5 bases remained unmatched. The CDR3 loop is CASSHGDRLTGELFF. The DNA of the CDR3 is TGTGCCAGCAGCCATGGGGACAGGCTTACCGGGGAGCTGTTTTTT.

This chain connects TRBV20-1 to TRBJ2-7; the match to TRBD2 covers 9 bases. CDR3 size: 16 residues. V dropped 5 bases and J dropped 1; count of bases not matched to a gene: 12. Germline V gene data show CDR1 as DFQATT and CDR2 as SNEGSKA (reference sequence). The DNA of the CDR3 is TGCAGTGCTGGATCACCGCTAGCGGGGAGTTCCTACGAGCAGTACTTC. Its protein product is CSAGSPLAGSSYEQYF.

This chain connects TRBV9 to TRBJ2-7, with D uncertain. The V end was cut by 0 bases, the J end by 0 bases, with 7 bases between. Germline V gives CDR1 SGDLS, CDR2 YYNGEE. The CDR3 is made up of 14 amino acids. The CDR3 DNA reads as TGTGCCAGCAGCGTAGAAGGCGGCTCCTACGAGCAGTACTTC. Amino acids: CASSVEGGSYEQYF.

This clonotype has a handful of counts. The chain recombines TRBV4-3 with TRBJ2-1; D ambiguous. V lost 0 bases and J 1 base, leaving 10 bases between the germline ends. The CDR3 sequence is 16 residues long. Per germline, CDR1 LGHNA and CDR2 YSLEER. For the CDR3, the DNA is TGCGCCAGCAGCCAAGAGCCTGGGAATTCCTACAATGAGCAGTTCTTC. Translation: CASSQEPGNSYNEQFF.

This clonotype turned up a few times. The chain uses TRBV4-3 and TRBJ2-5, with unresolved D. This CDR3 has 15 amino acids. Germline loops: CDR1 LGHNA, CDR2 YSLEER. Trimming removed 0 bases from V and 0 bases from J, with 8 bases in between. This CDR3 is CASSQDGSYQETQYF. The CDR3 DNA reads TGCGCCAGCAGCCAAGATGGTTCGTACCAAGAGACCCAGTACTTC.

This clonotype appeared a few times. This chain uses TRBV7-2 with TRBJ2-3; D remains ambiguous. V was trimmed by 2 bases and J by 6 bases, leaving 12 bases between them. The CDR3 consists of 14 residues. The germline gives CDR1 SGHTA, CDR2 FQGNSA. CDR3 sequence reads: CASSLLSWRDTQYF. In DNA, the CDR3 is TGTGCCAGCAGCTTATTATCCTGGCGGGATACGCAGTATTTT.